Listed below are T cell receptor beta chains from one sample, sequenced in a study of cytomegalovirus exposure and HLA in healthy donors. This table comes from immunoSEQ multiplex PCR, and its TCRdb copy is limited to in-frame clones, with some not included. The data hold 100,000 to 150,000 clones, with around 77% observed a single time. Specimen: PBMCs. The receptors here all came from a woman aged 60-70 years in good health and CMV-seronegative. Both conserved end residues are part of each CDR3.

TRBV19 18 CASSMSGPGRDLNQPQHF
TRBV18 15 CASSWKRELTGELFF
TRBV6-6 13 CASGERELSEQFF
TRBV5-1 15 CASSLPQGNTGELFF
TRBV19 14 CASSIGLPQETQYF
TRBV7-9 14 CASSEQGARTEAFF
TRBV7-2 15 CASSRSTGATNTIYF
TRBV10-3 16 CAIRGGAGQAFVEQYF
TRBV7-8 15 CASSLLAGERNEQFF
TRBV5-1 13 CASSFSGLPALFF
TRBV7-2 17 CASSLAGTSGTPDTQYF
TRBV4-2 14 CASRKEGRTDTQYF
TRBV27 14 CASSPIAWEKTQYF
TRBV27 17 CASTNSGAHSGANVLTF
TRBV19 13 CASSRGQGTEAFF
TRBV18 12 CASSPGQGLAFF
TRBV28 16 CASSFAGTSGTGELFF